This T cell receptor beta chain comes out of a study of blood T cell repertoires in COVID-19. This CDR3 contains 15 residues. Germline V CDR1 and CDR2: MNHEY, SVGEGT. V gave up 2 bases and J gave up 0 bases, with 9 bases separating them. Sequenced by immunoSEQ multiplex PCR; TCRdb stores in-frame clones only, minus some. The top ten hold 7% of the sample, which has roughly 160,000 clones, more than 75% seen once. V gene TRBV6-2 or TRBV6-3 combines with J gene TRBJ2-3, with D tentatively TRBD2 (6 bases). The sample consisted of PBMCs or T cells enriched from blood (not recorded which). The sequence was collected from a woman aged 50 to 65 who had recovered from COVID-19. In nucleotides, the CDR3 is TGTGCCAGCAGTTACGGGACTCTTAGCACAGATACGCAGTATTTT. Amino acid sequence: CASSYGTLSTDTQYF.